This T cell receptor beta chain was sequenced in a study of T cells in Graves' hyperthyroidism and ophthalmopathy. This clonotype occurred a few times. The antigen remains unidentified. Researchers took RNA transcripts and amplified the TCR beta CDR3 regions from them. A first-round RT-PCR of the TCR CDR3 used the HTBI primer set. TCRdb called the multiplex PCR reads again in MiXCR, with one record for every CDR3 protein. The table has approximately 520,000 distinct CDR3 sequences, about 20% seen once; the top ten hold around 27%. Hyperthyroidism patients were newly diagnosed, had disease duration under 2 months, and were aged 18 to 65 years. A roughly 9.7 ml volume of fresh peripheral blood provided the PBMCs. General study findings and limits: Model output signaled ophthalmopathy a median approximately 6.2 months ahead of onset. Classification by a 13 V-J model distinguished ophthalmopathy from stable hyperthyroidism.

The V and J ends lost 0 bases and 3 bases respectively, with 12 bases between them. Germline-derived CDR1 and CDR2 are GTSNPN and SVGIG (reference sequence). The CDR3 has 15 amino acids. The rearrangement uses TRBV30 and TRBJ1-5; tentative D call: TRBD1 (6 bases). This receptor was identified in a man younger than 35 with Graves' hyperthyroidism. Sequencing was done on a sample of blood. This chain's CDR3 is CAWSVRQGINQPQHF. CDR3 DNA: TGTGCCTGGAGTGTACGGCAGGGGATCAATCAGCCCCAGCATTTT.